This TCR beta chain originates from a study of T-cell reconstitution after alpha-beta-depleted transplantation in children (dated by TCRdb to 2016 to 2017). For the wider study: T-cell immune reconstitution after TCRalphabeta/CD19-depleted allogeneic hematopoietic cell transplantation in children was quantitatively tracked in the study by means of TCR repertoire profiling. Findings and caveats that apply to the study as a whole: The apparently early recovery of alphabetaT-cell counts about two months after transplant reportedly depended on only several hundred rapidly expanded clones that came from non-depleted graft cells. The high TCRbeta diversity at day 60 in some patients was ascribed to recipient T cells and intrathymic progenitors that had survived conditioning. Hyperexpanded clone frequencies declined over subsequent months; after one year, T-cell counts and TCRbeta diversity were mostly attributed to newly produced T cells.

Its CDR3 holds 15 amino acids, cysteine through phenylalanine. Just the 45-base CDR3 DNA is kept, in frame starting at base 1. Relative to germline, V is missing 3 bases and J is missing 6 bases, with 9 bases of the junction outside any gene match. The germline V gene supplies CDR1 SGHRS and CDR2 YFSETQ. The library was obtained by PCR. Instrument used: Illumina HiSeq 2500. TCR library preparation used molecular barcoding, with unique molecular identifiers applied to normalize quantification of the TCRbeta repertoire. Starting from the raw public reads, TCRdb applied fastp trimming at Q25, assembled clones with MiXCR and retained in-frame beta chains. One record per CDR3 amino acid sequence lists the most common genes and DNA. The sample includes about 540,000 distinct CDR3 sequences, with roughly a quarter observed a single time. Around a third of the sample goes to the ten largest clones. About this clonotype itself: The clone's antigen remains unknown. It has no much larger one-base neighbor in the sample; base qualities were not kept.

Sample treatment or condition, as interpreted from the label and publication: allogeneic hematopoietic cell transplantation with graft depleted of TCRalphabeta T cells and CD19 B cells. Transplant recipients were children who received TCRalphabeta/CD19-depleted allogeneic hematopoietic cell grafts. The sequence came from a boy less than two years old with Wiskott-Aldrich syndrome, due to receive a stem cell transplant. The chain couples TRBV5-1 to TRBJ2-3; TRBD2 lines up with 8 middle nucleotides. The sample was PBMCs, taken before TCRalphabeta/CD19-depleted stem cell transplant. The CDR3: CASSSVAGLGDTQYF. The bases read TGCGCCAGCAGCTCGGTAGCGGGACTAGGGGATACGCAGTATTTT.